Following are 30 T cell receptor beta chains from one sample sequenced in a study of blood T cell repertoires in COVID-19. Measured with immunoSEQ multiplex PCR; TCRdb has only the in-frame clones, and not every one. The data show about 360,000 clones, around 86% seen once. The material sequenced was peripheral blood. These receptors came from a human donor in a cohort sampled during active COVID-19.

DNA of the CDR3: TGTGCCAGTAGTAGGGAGGGGTTTGTTTCACCCCTCCACTTT. It yields the protein CASSREGFVSPLHF. The chain is built from TRBV19 and TRBJ1-6, with D possibly TRBD1 on 5 matching bases. This CDR3 is built from 14 residues. Trimming pared 4 bases from V and 9 bases from J, leaving 13 bases between. The germline CDR1 and CDR2 sequences are LNHDA and SQIVND (reference sequence).

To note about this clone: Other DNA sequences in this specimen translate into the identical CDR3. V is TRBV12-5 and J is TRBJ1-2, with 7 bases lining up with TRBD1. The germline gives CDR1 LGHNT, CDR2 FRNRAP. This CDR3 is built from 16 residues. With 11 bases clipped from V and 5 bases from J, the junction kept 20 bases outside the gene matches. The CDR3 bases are TGTGCTGGTAATCACCGGGACAGATCTATTCGATATGGCTACACCTTC. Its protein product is CAGNHRDRSIRYGYTF.

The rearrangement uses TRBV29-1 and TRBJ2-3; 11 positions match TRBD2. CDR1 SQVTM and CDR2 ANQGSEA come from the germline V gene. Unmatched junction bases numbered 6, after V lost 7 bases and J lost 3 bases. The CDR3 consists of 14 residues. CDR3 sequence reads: CSGRLAGGTDTQYF. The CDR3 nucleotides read TGCAGCGGCCGGCTAGCGGGGGGAACAGATACGCAGTATTTT.

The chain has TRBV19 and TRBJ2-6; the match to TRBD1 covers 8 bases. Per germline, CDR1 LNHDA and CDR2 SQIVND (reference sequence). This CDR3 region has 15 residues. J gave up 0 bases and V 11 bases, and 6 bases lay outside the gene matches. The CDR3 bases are TGTGCCGGCAGACAGGGGCACTCTGGGGCCAACGTCCTGACTTTC. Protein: CAGRQGHSGANVLTF.

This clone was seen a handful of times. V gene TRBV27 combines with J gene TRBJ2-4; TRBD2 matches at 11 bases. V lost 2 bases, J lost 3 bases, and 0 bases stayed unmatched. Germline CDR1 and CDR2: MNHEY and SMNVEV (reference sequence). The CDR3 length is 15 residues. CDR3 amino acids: CASSLGTSGKNIQYF. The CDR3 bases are TGTGCCAGCAGTTTAGGGACTAGCGGCAAAAACATTCAGTACTTC.

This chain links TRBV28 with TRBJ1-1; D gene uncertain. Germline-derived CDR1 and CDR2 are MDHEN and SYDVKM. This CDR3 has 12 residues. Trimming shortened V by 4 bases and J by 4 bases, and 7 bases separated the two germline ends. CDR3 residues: CASSSSGTEAFF. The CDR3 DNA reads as TGTGCCAGCAGTTCCTCCGGCACTGAAGCTTTCTTT. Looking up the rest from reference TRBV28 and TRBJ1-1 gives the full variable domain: DVKVTQSSRYLVKRTGEKVFLECVQDMDHENMFWYRQDPGLGLRLIYFSYDVKMKEKGDIPEGYSVSREKKERFSLILESASTNQTSMYLCASSSSGTEAFFGQGTRLTVV.

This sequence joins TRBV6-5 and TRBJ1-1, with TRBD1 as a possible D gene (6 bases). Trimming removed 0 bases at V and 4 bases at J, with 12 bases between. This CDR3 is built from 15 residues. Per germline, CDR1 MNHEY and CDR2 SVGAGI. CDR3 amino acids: CASSYSTHRATEAFF. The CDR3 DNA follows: TGTGCCAGCAGTTACTCTACCCACAGGGCCACTGAAGCTTTCTTT.

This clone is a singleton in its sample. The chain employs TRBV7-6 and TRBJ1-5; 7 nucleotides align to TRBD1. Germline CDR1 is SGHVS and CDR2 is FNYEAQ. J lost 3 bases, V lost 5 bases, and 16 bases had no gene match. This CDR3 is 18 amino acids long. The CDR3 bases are TGTGCCAGCAGCCTTCGGGAGACAGGGACGGGCCTCAATCAGCCCCAGCATTTT. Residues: CASSLRETGTGLNQPQHF.

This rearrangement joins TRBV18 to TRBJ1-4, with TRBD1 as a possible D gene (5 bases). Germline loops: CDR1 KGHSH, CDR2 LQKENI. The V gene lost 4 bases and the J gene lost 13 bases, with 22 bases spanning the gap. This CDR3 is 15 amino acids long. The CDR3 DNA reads TGTGCCAGCTCACAGAGCTGGGGTGCCTTAAGGGGACTGTTTTTT. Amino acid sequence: CASSQSWGALRGLFF.

The CDR3 protein is CASSPTVTRFRSYNSPLHF. The CDR3 DNA reads as TGTGCCAGCAGCCCAACAGTGACACGATTTAGGTCTTATAATTCACCCCTCCACTTT. The gene calls are TRBV7-2 and TRBJ1-6; D unclear. This CDR3 spans 19 amino acids. The germline V and J ends were trimmed by 5 bases and 4 bases, with 24 bases remaining between them. The germline V gene has CDR1 SGHTA and CDR2 FQGNSA. Combining the CDR3 with reference TRBV7-2 and TRBJ1-6 gives the whole variable domain GAGVSQSPSNKVTEKGKDVELRCDPISGHTALYWYRQSLGQGLEFLIYFQGNSAPDKSGLPSDRFSAERTGGSVSTLTIQRTQQEDSAVYLCASSPTVTRFRSYNSPLHFGNGTRLTVT.

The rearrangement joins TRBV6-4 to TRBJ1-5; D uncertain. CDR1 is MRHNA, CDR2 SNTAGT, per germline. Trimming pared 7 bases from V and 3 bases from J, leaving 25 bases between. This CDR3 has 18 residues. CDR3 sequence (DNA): TGTGCCAGCATTCCCCATATCTTAGTTCGGACTTTCAATCAGCCCCAGCATTTT. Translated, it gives CASIPHILVRTFNQPQHF.

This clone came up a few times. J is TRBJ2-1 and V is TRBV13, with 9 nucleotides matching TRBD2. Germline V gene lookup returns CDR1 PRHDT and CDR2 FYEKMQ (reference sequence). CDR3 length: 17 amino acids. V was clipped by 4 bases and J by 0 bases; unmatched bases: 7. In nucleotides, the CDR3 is TGTGCCAGCAGCTCCCGACTAGCGGCGGTCTCCTACAATGAGCAGTTCTTC. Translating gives CASSSRLAAVSYNEQFF.

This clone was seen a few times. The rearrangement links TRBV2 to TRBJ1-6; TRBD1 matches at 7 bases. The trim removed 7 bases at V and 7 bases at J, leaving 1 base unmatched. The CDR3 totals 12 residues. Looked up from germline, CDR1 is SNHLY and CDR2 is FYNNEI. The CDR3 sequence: CASTQGNSPLHF. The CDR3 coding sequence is TGTGCCAGCACACAGGGGAATTCACCCCTCCACTTT.

The CDR3 DNA sequence: TGTGCCAGCAGCCAGGGGGCGTATAGCAATCAGCCCCAGCATTTT. Its protein product is CASSQGAYSNQPQHF. The J gene is TRBJ1-5, the V gene TRBV4-2; weak D call: TRBD1 (6 bases). Trimming took off 3 bases at V and 0 bases at J, with 9 bases between the two ends. This CDR3 has 15 amino acids. Germline values: CDR1 LGHNA, CDR2 YNFKEQ.

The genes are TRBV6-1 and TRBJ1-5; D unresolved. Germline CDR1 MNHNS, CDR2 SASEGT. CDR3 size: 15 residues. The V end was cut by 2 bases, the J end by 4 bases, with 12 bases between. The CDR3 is CASSEFGELNQPQHF. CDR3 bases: TGTGCCAGCAGTGAATTCGGAGAGTTGAATCAGCCCCAGCATTTT.

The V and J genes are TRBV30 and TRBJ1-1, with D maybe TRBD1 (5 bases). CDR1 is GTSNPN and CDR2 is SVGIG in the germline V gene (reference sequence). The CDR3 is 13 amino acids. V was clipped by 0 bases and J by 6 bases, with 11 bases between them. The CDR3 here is CAWSVSRVAEAFF. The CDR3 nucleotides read TGTGCCTGGAGTGTATCCAGGGTGGCTGAAGCTTTCTTT. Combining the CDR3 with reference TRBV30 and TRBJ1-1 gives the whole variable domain SQTIHQWPATLVQPVGSPLSLECTVEGTSNPNLYWYRQAAGRGLQLLFYSVGIGQISSEVPQNLSASRPQDRQFILSSKKLLLSDSGFYLCAWSVSRVAEAFFGQGTRLTVV.

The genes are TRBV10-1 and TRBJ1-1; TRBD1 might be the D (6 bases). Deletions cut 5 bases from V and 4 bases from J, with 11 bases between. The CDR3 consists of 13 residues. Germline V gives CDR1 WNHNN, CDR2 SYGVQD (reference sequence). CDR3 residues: CASSRGGPTEAFF. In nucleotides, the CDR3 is TGCGCCAGCAGTAGGGGGGGCCCCACTGAAGCTTTCTTT.

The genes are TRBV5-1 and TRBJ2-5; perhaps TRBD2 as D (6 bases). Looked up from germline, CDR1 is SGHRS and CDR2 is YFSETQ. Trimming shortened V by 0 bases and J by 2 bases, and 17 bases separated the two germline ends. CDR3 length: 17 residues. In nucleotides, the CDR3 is TGCGCCAGCAGCTTGGGGATATCTGGCGGGAATCAAGAGACCCAGTACTTC. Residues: CASSLGISGGNQETQYF.

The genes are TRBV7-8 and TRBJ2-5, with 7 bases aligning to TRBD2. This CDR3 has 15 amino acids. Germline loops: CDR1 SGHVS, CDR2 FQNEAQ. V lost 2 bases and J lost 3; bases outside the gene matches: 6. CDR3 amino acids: CASSLPRDYKETQYF. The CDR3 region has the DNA TGTGCCAGCAGCTTACCCCGGGACTACAAAGAGACCCAGTACTTC.

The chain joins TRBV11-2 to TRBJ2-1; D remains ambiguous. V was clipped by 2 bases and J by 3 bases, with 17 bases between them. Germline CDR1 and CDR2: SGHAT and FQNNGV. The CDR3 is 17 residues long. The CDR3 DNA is TGTGCCAGCAGCTTATTATTATCGGCCAGGCGCTACAATGAGCAGTTCTTC. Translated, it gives CASSLLLSARRYNEQFF. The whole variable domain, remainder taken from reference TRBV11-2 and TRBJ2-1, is EAGVAQSPRYKIIEKRQSVAFWCNPISGHATLYWYQQILGQGPKLLIQFQNNGVVDDSQLPKDRFSAERLKGVDSTLKIQPAKLEDSAVYLCASSLLLSARRYNEQFFGPGTRLTVL.

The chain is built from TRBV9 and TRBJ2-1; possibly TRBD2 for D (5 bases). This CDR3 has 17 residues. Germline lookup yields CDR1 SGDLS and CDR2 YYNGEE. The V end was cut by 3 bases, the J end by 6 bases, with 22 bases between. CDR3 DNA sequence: TGTGCCAGCAGCGCGCCTGGCGGGTTAGGGCCTCTCAATGAGCAGTTCTTC. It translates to CASSAPGGLGPLNEQFF.

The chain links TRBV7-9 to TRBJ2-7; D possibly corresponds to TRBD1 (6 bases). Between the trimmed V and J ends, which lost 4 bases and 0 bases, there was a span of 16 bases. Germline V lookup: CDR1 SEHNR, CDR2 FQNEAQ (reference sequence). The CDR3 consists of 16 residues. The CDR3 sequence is CASSSSTGLSSYEQYF. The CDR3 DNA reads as TGTGCCAGCAGCTCATCGACAGGACTTAGCTCCTACGAGCAGTACTTC.

CDR3 DNA: TGTGCCAGCAGCCCTCGACAGGGGAGTACTTACGAGCAGTACTTC. Amino acids: CASSPRQGSTYEQYF. The rearrangement joins TRBV9 to TRBJ2-7; TRBD1 matches 8 bases. The V segment lost 4 bases and the J segment 4 bases; nucleotides outside the gene matches: 10. Germline CDR1 reads SGDLS; CDR2 reads YYNGEE. The length of the CDR3 is 15 residues.

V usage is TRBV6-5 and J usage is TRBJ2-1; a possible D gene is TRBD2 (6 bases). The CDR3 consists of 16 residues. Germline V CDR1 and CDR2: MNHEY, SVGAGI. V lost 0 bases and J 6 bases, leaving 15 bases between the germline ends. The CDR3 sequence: CASSYSWGRPTNEQFF. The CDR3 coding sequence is TGTGCCAGCAGTTACTCGTGGGGGAGGCCGACCAATGAGCAGTTCTTC.

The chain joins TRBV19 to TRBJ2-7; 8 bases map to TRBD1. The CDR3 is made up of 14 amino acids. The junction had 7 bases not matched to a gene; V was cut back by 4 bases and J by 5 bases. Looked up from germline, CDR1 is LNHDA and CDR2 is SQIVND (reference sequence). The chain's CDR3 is CASSNQGAIHEQYF. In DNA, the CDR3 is TGTGCCAGTAGTAATCAGGGGGCGATTCACGAGCAGTACTTC.

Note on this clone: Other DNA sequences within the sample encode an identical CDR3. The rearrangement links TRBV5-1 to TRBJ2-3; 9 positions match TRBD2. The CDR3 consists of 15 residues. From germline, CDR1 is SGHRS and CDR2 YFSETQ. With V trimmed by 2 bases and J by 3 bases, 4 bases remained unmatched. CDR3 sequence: CASSFETSGTDTQYF. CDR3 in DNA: TGCGCCAGCAGCTTCGAGACTAGCGGAACAGATACGCAGTATTTT.

CDR3 region: CASSAGQGDEQYF. As DNA, the CDR3 is TGTGCCAGCAGCGCGGGACAGGGTGACGAGCAGTACTTC. The chain combines TRBV11-3 with TRBJ2-7, with TRBD1 matching 9 bases. CDR3 size: 13 residues. Trimming took 5 bases from V and 5 from J; bases not matched to a gene: 4. CDR1 and CDR2 from the germline V gene are SGHNT and YENEEA.

The CDR3 DNA reads TGCGCCAGCAGCCTCGTGGGGGGTGCTAGCACAGATACGCAGTATTTT. Translated: CASSLVGGASTDTQYF. This chain links TRBV5-1 with TRBJ2-3; weak D call: TRBD2 (6 bases). Trimming stripped 4 bases from V and 0 bases from J, with 15 bases between. The CDR3 is 16 amino acids. Germline values: CDR1 SGHRS, CDR2 YFSETQ.

CDR3 coding DNA: TGTGCCAGCAGCTTGGGACTTTACATAAGCTCCTACAATGAGCAGTTCTTC. Amino acids: CASSLGLYISSYNEQFF. This chain links TRBV5-4 with TRBJ2-1; D is unclear. The CDR3 covers 17 residues. Germline V gives CDR1 SGHNT, CDR2 YYREEE (reference sequence). Trimming pared 0 bases from V and 0 bases from J, leaving 13 bases between.

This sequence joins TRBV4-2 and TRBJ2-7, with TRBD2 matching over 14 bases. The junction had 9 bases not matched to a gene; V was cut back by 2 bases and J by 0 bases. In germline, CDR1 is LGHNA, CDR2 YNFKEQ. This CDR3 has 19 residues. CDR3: CASSQRAGTSGSISYEQYF. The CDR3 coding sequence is TGTGCCAGCAGCCAACGAGCCGGGACTAGCGGGAGCATCTCCTACGAGCAGTACTTC.